One sample yielded the 17 T cell receptor beta chains listed below, sequenced in a study of cytomegalovirus exposure and HLA in healthy donors. Both 60 Vbeta primers and 13 Jbeta primers went into the PCR. The data were produced by immunoSEQ multiplex PCR, yet TCRdb's version contains in-frame clones alone and is incomplete. The sample holds roughly 120,000 clones, approximately 80% seen once. Sequencing used PBMCs. The receptors were gathered from a woman aged 25 to 39 in good health and CMV-seronegative.

V is TRBV4-1 and J is TRBJ2-7, with D perhaps matching TRBD1 (6 bases). Germline V gives CDR1 MGHRA, CDR2 YSYEKL. This CDR3 is 14 amino acids long. Trimming removed 1 base at V and 2 bases at J, with 9 bases between. The CDR3 bases are TGCGCCAGCAGCCAAGGAACAGGGACCTACGAGCAGTACTTC. As protein: CASSQGTGTYEQYF.

J is TRBJ2-1 and V is TRBV6-5; the D gene is possibly TRBD1 (5 bases). Trimming pared 7 bases from V and 1 base from J, leaving 14 bases between. The CDR3 has 15 residues. Per the germline V gene, CDR1 is MNHEY and CDR2 is SVGAGI. The CDR3 DNA sequence: TGTGCCAGCAAGCTCGACAGTTCTTCCTACAATGAGCAGTTCTTC. Protein sequence: CASKLDSSSYNEQFF.

The sample holds a few counts of this clone. The chain couples TRBV19 to TRBJ1-1; D is undetermined. Trimming left V 4 bases short and J 4 bases short, with 10 bases between. Germline lookup yields CDR1 LNHDA and CDR2 SQIVND (reference sequence). The CDR3 covers 13 residues. In DNA, the CDR3 is TGTGCCAGTAGTACTCAAGCGAGCACTGAAGCTTTCTTT. Its protein product is CASSTQASTEAFF.

The genes are TRBV11-2 and TRBJ2-1, with D unresolved. V was shortened by 7 bases and J by 7 bases, with 8 bases between the two germline ends. The germline V gene encodes CDR1 SGHAT and CDR2 FQNNGV. The CDR3 spans 11 residues. CDR3 coding DNA: TGTGCCAGCACTGAGTTGAATGAGCAGTTCTTC. Its protein product is CASTELNEQFF.

In this sample, this clone turned up a few times. The chain carries TRBV19 and TRBJ2-3; D may be TRBD1 (5 bases). CDR3 length equals 15 residues. Germline V gene lookup returns CDR1 LNHDA and CDR2 SQIVND (reference sequence). The ends were cut back, 8 bases at V and 2 bases at J, with 17 bases in the middle. CDR3 in amino acids: CASGAGRATTDTQYF. In nucleotides, the CDR3 is TGTGCCAGTGGGGCCGGCAGGGCTACCACAGATACGCAGTATTTT.

V usage is TRBV18 and J usage is TRBJ1-2; 10 bases are a match to TRBD1. The CDR3 is 15 residues long. V was pared by 5 bases and J by 5 bases, with 8 bases of the junction left unmatched. From germline, CDR1 is KGHSH and CDR2 LQKENI. The CDR3 nucleotides read TGTGCCAGCTCAGCCGGGACAGGGGACTATTATGGCTACACCTTC. Its protein is CASSAGTGDYYGYTF.

J is TRBJ2-5 and V is TRBV7-8; 7 bases map to TRBD2. J lost 3 bases, V lost 5 bases, and 3 bases had no gene match. Germline V gene sequence: CDR1 SGHVS, CDR2 FQNEAQ. The CDR3 runs 13 residues. The CDR3, as DNA: TGTGCCAGCAGCCGCCGGGAGGAAGAGACCCAGTACTTC. This codes for CASSRREEETQYF.

The V and J genes are TRBV19 and TRBJ2-4, with D perhaps matching TRBD1 (6 bases). V lost 6 bases, J lost 0 bases, and 9 bases lay in between. CDR1 is LNHDA and CDR2 is SQIVND in the germline V gene (reference sequence). The CDR3 loop spans 14 amino acids. The CDR3 protein is CASRETGAKNIQYF. The CDR3 DNA follows: TGTGCCAGTAGGGAGACAGGAGCCAAAAACATTCAGTACTTC.

The V call is TRBV27, the J call TRBJ2-7, with D possibly matching TRBD2 (7 bases). This CDR3 has 14 residues. From germline, CDR1 is MNHEY and CDR2 SMNVEV (reference sequence). The germline V and J ends were trimmed by 10 bases and 4 bases, with 20 bases remaining between them. This CDR3 reads CANSRGGDPYEQYF. DNA for the CDR3: TGTGCCAACTCCAGGGGAGGGGACCCGTACGAGCAGTACTTC.

The rearrangement uses TRBV27 and TRBJ2-3; D might be TRBD2 (5 bases). Germline CDR1 reads MNHEY; CDR2 reads SMNVEV (reference sequence). CDR3 size: 10 residues. V lost 7 bases, J lost 6 bases, and 5 bases lay in between. CDR3: CASTGDTQYF. As DNA, the CDR3 is TGTGCCAGCACGGGGGATACGCAGTATTTT.

The chain carries TRBV9 and TRBJ2-2, with no clear D. Germline CDR1 and CDR2: SGDLS and YYNGEE. The CDR3 is made up of 16 amino acids. V was trimmed by 0 bases and J by 1 base, leaving 10 bases between them. The DNA of the CDR3 is TGTGCCAGCAGCGTAGTTCCAAACAGGAACACCGGGGAGCTGTTTTTT. It yields the protein CASSVVPNRNTGELFF.

CDR3 region: CASSDSNSNIQYF. DNA for the CDR3: TGTGCCAGCAGTGACTCGAACTCAAACATTCAGTACTTC. The chain couples TRBV6-4 to TRBJ2-4; D not certain. V was trimmed by 0 bases and J by 6 bases, leaving 6 bases between them. Germline loops: CDR1 MRHNA, CDR2 SNTAGT. CDR3 length equals 13 residues.

The V and J genes are TRBV5-1 and TRBJ2-4; TRBD2 aligns across 10 bases. Germline CDR1 SGHRS, CDR2 YFSETQ. The V and J ends lost 5 bases and 7 bases, in that order; junction bases with no gene match: 9. This CDR3 has 15 amino acids. CDR3 loop: CASSLLAGDGNIQYF. Written as DNA, the CDR3 is TGCGCCAGCAGTCTCCTAGCGGGAGATGGGAACATTCAGTACTTC.

The genes are TRBV2 and TRBJ2-3, with 15 bases identical to TRBD2. The germline V gene encodes CDR1 SNHLY and CDR2 FYNNEI. V gave up 7 bases and J gave up 6 bases; unmatched junction bases: 5. The CDR3 extends over 15 amino acids. Here the CDR3 DNA reads TGTGCCAGCACCAATGGGACTAGCGGGAGGGATACGCAGTATTTT. As protein: CASTNGTSGRDTQYF.

This clone was seen once. V is TRBV13 and J is TRBJ1-2; 8 positions match TRBD1. This CDR3 is 16 amino acids long. V trimming: 3 bases; J trimming: 0 bases; junction bases outside the gene matches: 6. Germline CDR1 is PRHDT and CDR2 is FYEKMQ (reference sequence). CDR3 sequence: CASSFTGGNPNYGYTF. In DNA, the CDR3 is TGTGCCAGCAGCTTCACAGGGGGGAATCCTAACTATGGCTACACCTTC. Using reference TRBV13 and TRBJ1-2 for the parts outside the CDR3, the full variable domain is AAGVIQSPRHLIKEKRETATLKCYPIPRHDTVYWYQQGPGQDPQFLISFYEKMQSDKGSIPDRFSAQQFSDYHSELNMSSLELGDSALYFCASSFTGGNPNYGYTFGSGTRLTVV.

Only a few counts were recorded for this clone. The chain couples TRBV28 to TRBJ2-5, with 10 bases matching TRBD1. The CDR3 loop spans 19 amino acids. V trimming: 6 bases; J trimming: 5 bases; junction bases outside the gene matches: 21. In germline, CDR1 is MDHEN, CDR2 SYDVKM. The CDR3 protein is CASSQTGTGVRNPRETQYF. For the CDR3, the DNA is TGTGCCAGCAGCCAAACCGGGACAGGGGTGCGAAACCCTCGGGAGACCCAGTACTTC.

This chain connects TRBV5-1 to TRBJ2-1; a weak D match, TRBD1 (7 bases). Germline CDR1 and CDR2: SGHRS and YFSETQ. The CDR3 is made up of 16 amino acids. The ends were cut back, 2 bases at V and 4 bases at J, with 16 bases in the middle. The CDR3 nucleotides read TGCGCCAGCAGCTTTACAGGGGTTGGGACTTACAATGAGCAGTTCTTC. It is translated as CASSFTGVGTYNEQFF.